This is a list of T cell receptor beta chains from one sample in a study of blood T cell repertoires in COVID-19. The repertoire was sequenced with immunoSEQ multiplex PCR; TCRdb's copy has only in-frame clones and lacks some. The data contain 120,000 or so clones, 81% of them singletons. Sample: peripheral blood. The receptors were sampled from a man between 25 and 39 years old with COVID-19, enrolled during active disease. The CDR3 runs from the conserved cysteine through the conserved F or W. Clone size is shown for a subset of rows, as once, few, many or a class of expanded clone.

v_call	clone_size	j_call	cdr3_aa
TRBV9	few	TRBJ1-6	CASRGQDNSPLHF
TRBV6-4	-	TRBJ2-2	CASSDGTSDTGELFF
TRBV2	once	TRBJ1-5	CASSGQGWSNQPQHF
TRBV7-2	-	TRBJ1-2	CASSLAPGLGYGYTF
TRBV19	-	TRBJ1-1	CASSIDQSGVVGAFF
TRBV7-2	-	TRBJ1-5	CASSSPGGYSNQPQHF
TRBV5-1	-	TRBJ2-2	CASSLFPGTNTGELFF
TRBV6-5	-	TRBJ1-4	CASGPLGTGIEKLFF
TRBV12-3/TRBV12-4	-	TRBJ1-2	CASSLGHIYGYTF
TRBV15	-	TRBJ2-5	CATSRDHPRLAGIGETQYF
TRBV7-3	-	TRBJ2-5	CASSPSGPPSFPQETQYF
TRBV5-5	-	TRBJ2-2	CASSLDWAVNTGELFF
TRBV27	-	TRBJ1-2	CASSPGTGTDGYTF
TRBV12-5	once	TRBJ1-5	CASGLEVDRVYFSNQPQHF
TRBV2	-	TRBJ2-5	CASSLQGVRETQYF
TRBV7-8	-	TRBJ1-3	CASSLARVGAGNTIYF
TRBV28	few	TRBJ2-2	CASSPGTGYTGELFF
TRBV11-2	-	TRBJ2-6	CASSPISRGRGAGANVLTF
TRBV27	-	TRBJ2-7	CASSLSAGVDEQYF
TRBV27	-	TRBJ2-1	CASSPTRLAGTANEQFF
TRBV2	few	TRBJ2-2	CASTSRGASGELFF
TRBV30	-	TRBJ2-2	CAWSLAGGHGGELFF
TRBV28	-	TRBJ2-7	CASSLALGTGGVSSYEQYF
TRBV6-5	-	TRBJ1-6	CACRDFNNSPLHF
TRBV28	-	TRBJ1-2	CASSPAQNYGYTF
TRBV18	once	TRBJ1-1	CASSPRDRVDTEAFF
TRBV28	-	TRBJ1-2	CASSFPLLTGVPGYTF
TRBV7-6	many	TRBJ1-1	CASSPWGASEAFF
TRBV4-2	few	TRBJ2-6	CASSRRGRGTSPPGANVLTF
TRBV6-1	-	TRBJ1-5	CASSGAAGYSNQPQHF
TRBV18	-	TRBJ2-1	CASSPVTSGNNEQFF
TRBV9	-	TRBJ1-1	CASSLRDSPFYPEAFF
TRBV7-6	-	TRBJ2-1	CASSLEEPQRDNEQFF
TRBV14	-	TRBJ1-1	CASSLTLNTEAFF
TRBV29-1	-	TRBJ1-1	CSVEGLMNTEAFF
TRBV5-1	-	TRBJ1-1	CASSFRAGDTEAFF
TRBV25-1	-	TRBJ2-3	CASIHADTQYF
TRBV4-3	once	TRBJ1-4	CASSQDSAGFNEKLFF
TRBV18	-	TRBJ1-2	CASSPQEGHYGYTF
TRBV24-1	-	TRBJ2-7	CATSRTSPYEQYF
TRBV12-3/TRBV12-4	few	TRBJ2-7	CASSPPDIYEQYF
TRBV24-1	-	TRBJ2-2	CATSDLHGGTATGELFF
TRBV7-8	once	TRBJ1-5	CASSLVETGGVRRNQPQHF
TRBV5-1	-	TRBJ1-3	CASSFGERNTIYF
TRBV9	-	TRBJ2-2	CASSVGQYTGELFF
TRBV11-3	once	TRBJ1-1	CASSQGTENTEAFF
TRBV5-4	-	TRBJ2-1	CASSRKLAGGLSSYNEQFF
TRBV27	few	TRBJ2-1	CASSSLALSYNEQFF
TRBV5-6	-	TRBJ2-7	CASSLAGGSYEQYF
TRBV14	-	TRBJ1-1	CASSSTGGYMNTEAFF
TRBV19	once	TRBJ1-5	CASSMRGGEQPQHF
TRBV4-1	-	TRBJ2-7	CASSQGDSEQYF
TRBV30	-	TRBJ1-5	CAWSPGDNQPQHF
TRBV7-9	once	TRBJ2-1	CASSLVGQGLDEQFF
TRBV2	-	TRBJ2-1	CASSGLASEQFF
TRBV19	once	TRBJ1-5	CASSSPGYSGDLGSNQPQHF
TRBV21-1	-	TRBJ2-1	CARESGGARDEQFF
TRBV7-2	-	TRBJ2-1	CASSLEPSGSFSEQFF